These 20 T cell receptor beta chains originate from one sample sequenced in a study of T cell responses to AZD1222 COVID-19 vaccine. The data were produced by immunoSEQ multiplex PCR, yet TCRdb's version contains in-frame clones alone and is incomplete. This table holds about 83,000 clones, 85% to 95% found once. Sequences were derived from peripheral blood, sampled 28 days after the second AZD1222 dose. The receptors come from an adult who received the AZD1222 COVID-19 vaccine.

The rearrangement uses TRBV29-1 and TRBJ2-7; perhaps TRBD1 as D (6 bases). The CDR3 totals 15 residues. Germline CDR1 is SQVTM and CDR2 is ANQGSEA. The CDR3 DNA is TGCATTATTACAGGGCTGGGGGCCGGATCCTACGAGCAGTACTTC. Translated: CIITGLGAGSYEQYF.

The V call is TRBV28, the J call TRBJ1-3; no definite D call. This CDR3 region has 16 residues. V lost 6 bases, J lost 2 bases, and 17 bases lay in between. Germline CDR1 and CDR2: MDHEN and SYDVKM. The DNA for the CDR3 is TGTGCCAGCAGCCTTAATCCGGGAAATACTGGAAACACCATATATTTT. The encoded protein is CASSLNPGNTGNTIYF.

This clone showed up just once. The rearrangement uses TRBV5-1 and TRBJ1-3; maybe TRBD1 (6 bases). Trimming took 3 bases from V and 1 from J, leaving 8 bases between them. The CDR3 runs 14 residues. Per germline, CDR1 SGHRS and CDR2 YFSETQ. The CDR3 sequence: CASSSRGSGNTIYF. For the CDR3, the DNA is TGCGCCAGCAGCTCCAGGGGTTCTGGAAACACCATATATTTT.

The chain carries TRBV28 and TRBJ1-3; D remains unclear. Germline V gene lookup returns CDR1 MDHEN and CDR2 SYDVKM. This CDR3 is built from 12 residues. V was shortened by 5 bases and J by 4 bases, with 6 bases between the two germline ends. In DNA, the CDR3 is TGTGCCAGCAGTCCGTCCGGAAACACCATATATTTT. Translation gives CASSPSGNTIYF. Full variable domain (missing parts from reference TRBV28 and TRBJ1-3): DVKVTQSSRYLVKRTGEKVFLECVQDMDHENMFWYRQDPGLGLRLIYFSYDVKMKEKGDIPEGYSVSREKKERFSLILESASTNQTSMYLCASSPSGNTIYFGEGSWLTVV.

The V call is TRBV27, the J call TRBJ2-7, with 12 positions matching TRBD2. This CDR3 comprises 15 residues. The germline CDR1 and CDR2 sequences are MNHEY and SMNVEV (reference sequence). Germline trimming cut 4 bases from V and 7 bases from J; bases unmatched to any gene: 8. CDR3 sequence (DNA): TGTGCCAGCAGTTCCCCTAGCGGGAGGGCCCGGGAGCAGTACTTC. This encodes CASSSPSGRAREQYF.

CDR3 coding DNA: TGCGCCAGCAGCCAACCCGGGACAGGGACGGATGGCTACACCTTC. Its translation: CASSQPGTGTDGYTF. The J gene is TRBJ1-2, the V gene TRBV4-1; TRBD1 matches 9 bases. The CDR3 length is 15 residues. With 2 bases clipped from V and 6 bases from J, the junction kept 7 bases outside the gene matches. Germline V CDR1 and CDR2: MGHRA, YSYEKL.

This chain joins TRBV5-1 and TRBJ2-2, with 15 bases fitting TRBD2. Germline CDR1 SGHRS, CDR2 YFSETQ. The ends lost 3 bases at V and 1 base at J; junction bases unmatched: 7. The length of the CDR3 is 19 residues. CDR3 bases: TGCGCCAGCAGCTGGAGGGGACTAGCGGGAGGAGGGAACACCGGGGAGCTGTTTTTT. This codes for CASSWRGLAGGGNTGELFF. The variable domain in full, completed from reference TRBV5-1 and TRBJ2-2, reads KAGVTQTPRYLIKTRGQQVTLSCSPISGHRSVSWYQQTPGQGLQFLFEYFSETQRNKGNFPGRFSGRQFSNSRSEMNVSTLELGDSALYLCASSWRGLAGGGNTGELFFGEGSRLTVL.

The CDR3 reads CASSLMGLTTGELFF. DNA of the CDR3: TGTGCCAGCAGTTTAATGGGGCTGACCACCGGGGAGCTGTTTTTT. The chain employs TRBV28 and TRBJ2-2; D perhaps matches TRBD1 (5 bases). This CDR3 spans 15 amino acids. Germline CDR1 MDHEN, CDR2 SYDVKM. Trimming removed 2 bases from V and 4 bases from J, with 11 bases in between.

V gene TRBV7-2 combines with J gene TRBJ2-7; D is perhaps TRBD1 (7 bases). The CDR3 runs 13 residues. Germline V gene sequence: CDR1 SGHTA, CDR2 FQGNSA. The V and J ends lost 1 base and 6 bases respectively, with 10 bases between them. The CDR3 region is CASSLGQGGEQYF. The CDR3 DNA is TGTGCCAGCAGCTTAGGGCAGGGGGGCGAGCAGTACTTC.

This chain uses TRBV7-9 with TRBJ2-2; tentatively, D is TRBD1 or TRBD2 (5 bases each). The ends were cut back, 5 bases at V and 6 bases at J, with 16 bases in the middle. CDR3 length: 15 residues. Germline V gives CDR1 SEHNR, CDR2 FQNEAQ (reference sequence). For the CDR3, the DNA is TGTGCCAGCAGCCCTGGGGGAGTCGGAGCCGGGGAGCTGTTTTTT. Its translation is CASSPGGVGAGELFF.

The rearrangement joins TRBV14 to TRBJ2-1; 7 nucleotides agree with TRBD2. The CDR3 sequence is 16 residues long. Trimming removed 3 bases from V and 2 bases from J; junction bases left unmatched: 7. Germline CDR1 reads SGHDN; CDR2 reads FVKESK. The CDR3 loop reads CASSQNLAEPYNEQFF. The CDR3 nucleotides are TGTGCCAGCAGCCAGAACCTAGCGGAACCCTACAATGAGCAGTTCTTC.

The chain recombines TRBV28 with TRBJ2-5, with a weak D call TRBD1 (5 bases). This CDR3 region has 13 residues. Germline-derived CDR1 and CDR2 are MDHEN and SYDVKM. The CDR3 sequence: CAITPSGQETQYF. The CDR3 DNA reads as TGTGCAATTACCCCCTCAGGGCAAGAGACCCAGTACTTC.

The V gene is TRBV4-3, the J gene TRBJ1-4; D remains unclear. Trimming shortened V by 1 base and J by 3 bases, and 12 bases separated the two germline ends. CDR1 LGHNA and CDR2 YSLEER come from the germline V gene. The CDR3 covers 16 residues. CDR3 protein: CASSQGGQEPNEKLFF. DNA of the CDR3: TGCGCCAGCAGCCAAGGAGGCCAAGAACCTAATGAAAAACTGTTTTTT.

J is TRBJ2-1 and V is TRBV9; the match to TRBD2 covers 7 bases. The CDR3 has 17 amino acids. After removal of 0 bases from V and 4 bases from J, the junction contained 10 bases not matched to a gene. Germline V lookup: CDR1 SGDLS, CDR2 YYNGEE. In nucleotides, the CDR3 is TGTGCCAGCAGCGTAGAGAGTGTTGGGGGGGGGTACAATGAGCAGTTCTTC. Residues: CASSVESVGGGYNEQFF.

The rearrangement links TRBV28 to TRBJ1-4, with TRBD1 as a possible D gene (6 bases). The CDR3 spans 14 residues. From germline, CDR1 is MDHEN and CDR2 SYDVKM. Deletions cut 3 bases from V and 8 bases from J, with 13 bases between. CDR3: CASSLVQGREKLFF. In DNA, the CDR3 is TGTGCCAGCAGTTTGGTACAGGGACGCGAAAAACTGTTTTTT.

The V and J genes are TRBV25-1 and TRBJ1-2; no firm D call. Trimming cost V 5 bases and J 4 bases, with 11 bases left between them. The germline V gene has CDR1 MGHDK and CDR2 SYGVNS. This CDR3 is built from 13 residues. The CDR3 is CASSSRSGYGYTF. CDR3 nucleotide sequence: TGTGCCAGCAGTTCACGGTCTGGCTATGGCTACACCTTC.

The rearrangement joins TRBV19 to TRBJ1-6, with D tentatively TRBD1 (5 bases). Between the trimmed V and J ends, which lost 8 bases and 7 bases, there was a span of 12 bases. From germline, CDR1 is LNHDA and CDR2 SQIVND (reference sequence). This CDR3 has 13 amino acids. The CDR3 here is CASRGVGNSPLHF. CDR3 coding DNA: TGTGCCAGTCGGGGGGTTGGCAATTCACCCCTCCACTTT.

The rearrangement joins TRBV5-4 to TRBJ1-3, with 8 bases identical to TRBD1. The CDR3 runs 14 residues. CDR1 and CDR2 (germline): SGHNT, YYREEE (reference sequence). The junction had 2 bases not matched to a gene; V was cut back by 2 bases and J by 4 bases. The CDR3, as DNA: TGTGCCAGCAGCTTACAGGGGGTAGGAAACACCATATATTTT. Amino acids: CASSLQGVGNTIYF.

The chain uses TRBV2 and TRBJ1-4; no clear D. The CDR3 spans 14 residues. Germline CDR1 and CDR2: SNHLY and FYNNEI. The ends were cut back, 7 bases at V and 8 bases at J, with 17 bases in the middle. DNA of the CDR3: TGTGCCAGCATGATTAGTGCCCTTTCGGAAAAACTGTTTTTT. Its translation is CASMISALSEKLFF.

The chain joins TRBV15 to TRBJ1-1; 7 nucleotides agree with TRBD1. Trimming removed 0 bases from V and 3 bases from J; junction bases left unmatched: 1. Germline CDR1 is LNHNV and CDR2 is YYDKDF (reference sequence). CDR3 length: 14 residues. The CDR3 is CATSRDQGDTEAFF. CDR3 coding DNA: TGTGCCACCAGCAGAGATCAGGGGGACACTGAAGCTTTCTTT.